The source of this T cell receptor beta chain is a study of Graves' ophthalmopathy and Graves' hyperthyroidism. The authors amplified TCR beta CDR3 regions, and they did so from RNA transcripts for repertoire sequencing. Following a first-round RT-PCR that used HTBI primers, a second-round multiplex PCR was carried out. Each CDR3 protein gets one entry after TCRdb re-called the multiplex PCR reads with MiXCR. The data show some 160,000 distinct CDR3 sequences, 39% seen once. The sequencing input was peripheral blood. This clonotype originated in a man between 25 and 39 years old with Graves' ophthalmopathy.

DNA for the CDR3: TGTGCCAGTAGCCCGCGCCCCCACCCCCTAGCGGGTAACTCCTACGAGCAGTACTTC. Translating it yields CASSPRPHPLAGNSYEQYF. The chain recombines TRBV19 with TRBJ2-7; the match to TRBD2 covers 8 bases. Losses at the gene ends were 6 bases for V and 0 bases for J; bases not matched to a gene: 19. This CDR3 region has 19 residues. In germline, CDR1 is LNHDA, CDR2 SQIVND (reference sequence).